The 27 T cell receptor beta chains below all came from one sample that was sequenced in a study of blood T cell repertoires in COVID-19. Produced via immunoSEQ multiplex PCR; TCRdb's table is partial and in-frame only. Found here are 75,000 to 95,000 clones, around four fifths of them singletons; the top ten hold 3.4%. Sequencing was performed on peripheral blood. These receptors originate from a man aged 50 or older with acute or convalescent COVID-19.

V usage is TRBV7-9 and J usage is TRBJ2-1; 10 nucleotides align to TRBD2. There are 13 residues in the CDR3. J lost 4 bases, V lost 8 bases, and 2 bases had no gene match. Germline CDR1 reads SEHNR; CDR2 reads FQNEAQ (reference sequence). The CDR3 coding sequence is TGTGCCAGCTCTAGCGGGGGATACAATGAGCAGTTCTTC. Amino acid sequence: CASSSGGYNEQFF.

The chain combines TRBV28 with TRBJ2-5, with TRBD2 identical over 8 bases. The V and J ends lost 6 bases and 5 bases, in that order; junction bases with no gene match: 11. Germline CDR1 reads MDHEN; CDR2 reads SYDVKM. The CDR3 is made up of 15 amino acids. The CDR3 sequence is CASSPRGAGDETQYF. CDR3 sequence (DNA): TGTGCCAGCAGCCCTCGGGGAGCGGGAGATGAGACCCAGTACTTC.

The chain couples TRBV10-3 to TRBJ2-3; 9 bases agree with TRBD2. Germline V gives CDR1 ENHRY, CDR2 SYGVKD. The CDR3 contains 15 residues. The junction had 8 bases not matched to a gene; V was cut back by 4 bases and J by 6 bases. CDR3 DNA: TGTGCCATCAGTGCGGCGGGAGGGCCCTCGGATACGCAGTATTTT. It codes for CAISAAGGPSDTQYF.

The gene calls are TRBV6-2 or TRBV6-3 and TRBJ2-7; possibly TRBD1 for D (7 bases). The CDR3 loop spans 15 amino acids. In germline, CDR1 is MNHEY, CDR2 SVGEGT. Trimming cost V 2 bases and J 0 bases, with 11 bases left between them. CDR3 sequence (DNA): TGTGCCAGCAGTTACGGGCAGGGGGGCTCCTACGAGCAGTACTTC. Translated, it gives CASSYGQGGSYEQYF.

This clone has a single count. V usage is TRBV6-1 and J usage is TRBJ2-2; D not certain. Germline loops: CDR1 MNHNS, CDR2 SASEGT. V lost 3 bases and J 3 bases, leaving 5 bases between the germline ends. The CDR3 contains 13 residues. CDR3 sequence: CASSEADTGELFF. CDR3 DNA: TGTGCCAGCAGTGAGGCTGACACCGGGGAGCTGTTTTTT.

The CDR3 sequence: CAISEAAGAKNIQYF. The DNA of the CDR3 is TGTGCCATCAGTGAGGCAGCGGGAGCCAAAAACATTCAGTACTTC. The chain is built from TRBV10-3 and TRBJ2-4, with TRBD2 as a possible D gene (6 bases). The V gene lost 2 bases and the J gene lost 0 bases, with 8 bases spanning the gap. The germline V gene has CDR1 ENHRY and CDR2 SYGVKD. The CDR3 spans 15 residues.

The chain uses TRBV7-2 and TRBJ2-3; 7 nucleotides match TRBD2. The CDR3 covers 16 residues. CDR1 is SGHTA, CDR2 FQGNSA, per germline. J gave up 0 bases and V 5 bases, and 8 bases lay outside the gene matches. The CDR3 DNA reads TGTGCCAGCAGCCCAGCCCCCGGGGGGAGCACAGATACGCAGTATTTT. Amino acid sequence: CASSPAPGGSTDTQYF.

The J gene is TRBJ1-2, the V gene TRBV7-2, with 8 bases fitting TRBD1. The junction had 14 bases not matched to a gene; V was cut back by 4 bases and J by 7 bases. Looked up from germline, CDR1 is SGHTA and CDR2 is FQGNSA. CDR3 length equals 16 residues. The DNA of the CDR3 is TGTGCCAGCAGCTCGGACAGGACAGGGCTAGTTGGTGGCTACACCTTC. It encodes CASSSDRTGLVGGYTF.

The rearrangement joins TRBV6-5 to TRBJ2-3; 7 bases are shared with TRBD2. The CDR3 is made up of 14 amino acids. Trimming at V came to 8 bases and at J to 1 base, leaving 6 bases not matched to a gene. CDR1 is MNHEY, CDR2 SVGAGI, per germline. The DNA for the CDR3 is TGTGCCAGCTTGGCTAGCGGAGGCACAGATACGCAGTATTTT. Translating gives CASLASGGTDTQYF.

V is TRBV6-5 and J is TRBJ1-4; 10 bases are shared with TRBD1. This CDR3 contains 13 residues. The ends lost 6 bases at V and 8 bases at J; junction bases unmatched: 3. CDR1 and CDR2 (germline): MNHEY, SVGAGI. The CDR3 sequence is CASSRDRGEKLFF. Written as DNA, the CDR3 is TGTGCCAGCAGCCGGGACAGGGGAGAAAAACTGTTTTTT.

The CDR3 DNA follows: TGTGCCAGCAGGGGGATTGGGGCAGGGGTAGCTGGCTACACCTTC. It codes for CASRGIGAGVAGYTF. The genes are TRBV27 and TRBJ1-2, with TRBD1 as a possible D gene (6 bases). Germline V lookup: CDR1 MNHEY, CDR2 SMNVEV (reference sequence). The CDR3 totals 15 residues. V was pared by 6 bases and J by 7 bases, with 21 bases between.

The chain links TRBV28 to TRBJ2-7; D is perhaps TRBD2 (6 bases). The CDR3 covers 12 residues. Germline V lookup: CDR1 MDHEN, CDR2 SYDVKM. Trimming took off 4 bases at V and 6 bases at J, with 10 bases between the two ends. This chain's CDR3 is CASSSRDFEQYF. The CDR3 region has the DNA TGTGCCAGCAGTTCTCGGGACTTCGAGCAGTACTTC.

The gene calls are TRBV9 and TRBJ1-2; no reliable D call. Germline CDR1 reads SGDLS; CDR2 reads YYNGEE. This CDR3 is 16 amino acids long. V lost 0 bases to trimming and J lost 0 bases, with 12 bases between them. As DNA, the CDR3 is TGTGCCAGCAGCGTAGCAGCAGACTTATCTAACTATGGCTACACCTTC. Its protein product is CASSVAADLSNYGYTF.

The chain uses TRBV4-3 and TRBJ2-1; 7 bases line up with TRBD1. V lost 2 bases to trimming and J lost 8 bases; unmatched junction nucleotides: 9. The CDR3 extends over 15 amino acids. In germline, CDR1 is LGHNA, CDR2 YSLEER. The CDR3 nucleotides read TGCGCCAGCAGCCAACAACAGGGGTTGGTCGATGAGCAGTTCTTC. Translated: CASSQQQGLVDEQFF.

This clone turned up a few times. The chain uses TRBV12-3 or TRBV12-4 and TRBJ2-7; D unclear. V lost 3 bases and J 3 bases, leaving 6 bases between the germline ends. This CDR3 has 12 amino acids. The CDR3 DNA reads TGTGCCAGCAGTTTTTATCTCTACGAGCAGTACTTC. Translation gives CASSFYLYEQYF.

This clone was found once. The CDR3 DNA sequence: TGTGCCAGCAGTTTAGGAGGGGAAGGCACTGAAGCTTTCTTT. This gives the protein CASSLGGEGTEAFF. The chain is built from TRBV27 and TRBJ1-1; possibly TRBD1 for D (5 bases). This CDR3 comprises 14 residues. CDR1 MNHEY and CDR2 SMNVEV come from the germline V gene (reference sequence). Trimming removed 2 bases at V and 4 bases at J, with 11 bases between.

The sample holds a few counts of this clone. The chain joins TRBV28 to TRBJ1-1, with a possible D match to TRBD1 (5 bases). V was trimmed by 3 bases and J by 1 base, leaving 9 bases between them. CDR1 and CDR2 from the germline V gene are MDHEN and SYDVKM. CDR3 size: 14 residues. CDR3 residues: CASSFVGGNTEAFF. The CDR3 DNA follows: TGTGCCAGCAGTTTTGTGGGGGGGAACACTGAAGCTTTCTTT.

In this sample, this clone turned up a few times. The CDR3 DNA sequence: TGTGCCAGCAGTTACCGAGGGACAGGGGCCACTGAAGCTTTCTTT. Protein: CASSYRGTGATEAFF. This chain uses TRBV6-2 or TRBV6-3 with TRBJ1-1; 10 nucleotides align to TRBD1. Germline trimming cut 2 bases from V and 4 bases from J; bases unmatched to any gene: 4. The V gene's germline CDR1 is MNHEY and CDR2 SVGEGT. This CDR3 comprises 15 residues.

This chain uses TRBV19 with TRBJ2-1; TRBD2 agrees at 8 bases. This CDR3 region has 16 residues. CDR1 and CDR2 from the germline V gene are LNHDA and SQIVND (reference sequence). Losses at the gene ends were 4 bases for V and 6 bases for J; bases not matched to a gene: 11. The chain's CDR3 is CASSNRLAHSPNEQFF. In DNA, the CDR3 is TGTGCCAGTAGTAACAGACTAGCGCACAGCCCCAATGAGCAGTTCTTC.

The V call is TRBV7-2, the J call TRBJ1-2, with 10 bases matching TRBD1. Germline CDR1 is SGHTA and CDR2 is FQGNSA. CDR3 length: 15 amino acids. The V segment lost 3 bases and the J segment 4 bases; nucleotides outside the gene matches: 5. CDR3 loop: CASSFDRGRGYGYTF. The CDR3 coding sequence is TGTGCCAGCAGCTTCGACAGGGGGCGAGGCTATGGCTACACCTTC.

This chain uses TRBV4-2 with TRBJ1-4, with 10 bases lining up with TRBD1. The CDR3 totals 19 residues. The germline V gene encodes CDR1 LGHNA and CDR2 YNFKEQ. Trimming removed 1 base from V and 5 bases from J; junction bases left unmatched: 13. In nucleotides, the CDR3 is TGTGCCAGCAGCCAAGGCGGGGTGGGACAGGGGACCGAAAATGAAAAACTGTTTTTT. Its protein product is CASSQGGVGQGTENEKLFF.

This rearrangement joins TRBV5-1 to TRBJ2-3; TRBD2 matches at 9 bases. V lost 4 bases and J lost 6; bases outside the gene matches: 12. Germline loops: CDR1 SGHRS, CDR2 YFSETQ. The CDR3 runs to 16 residues. CDR3 residues: CASSRPRGGALDTQYF. The CDR3 DNA is TGCGCCAGCAGCCGCCCTCGCGGGGGGGCTCTGGATACGCAGTATTTT.

This clone was observed a few times. This sample includes further DNA sequences coding for the same CDR3. The rearrangement uses TRBV7-2 and TRBJ2-5; D possibly corresponds to TRBD1 (6 bases). The V gene's germline CDR1 is SGHTA and CDR2 FQGNSA. Trimming removed 5 bases from V and 2 bases from J, with 9 bases in between. The CDR3 length is 13 residues. DNA for the CDR3: TGTGCCAGCAGCCTGGGACAACAAGAGACCCAGTACTTC. Its protein product is CASSLGQQETQYF.

J is TRBJ1-4 and V is TRBV19, with D unresolved. The CDR3 is made up of 16 amino acids. V shed 3 bases and J shed 1 base, with 12 bases lying between them. Germline CDR1 reads LNHDA; CDR2 reads SQIVND (reference sequence). CDR3 residues: CASSIISGRTNEKLFF. The CDR3, as DNA: TGTGCCAGTAGTATTATCTCGGGAAGAACTAATGAAAAACTGTTTTTT.

This clone was seen only a few times. CDR3 in DNA: TGTGCCTGGAGTCAGACTAGCGGGGAGACCCAGTACTTC. It specifies CAWSQTSGETQYF. V gene TRBV30 combines with J gene TRBJ2-5, with 10 bases matching TRBD2. V lost 2 bases to trimming and J lost 5 bases; unmatched junction nucleotides: 2. CDR1 is GTSNPN and CDR2 is SVGIG in the germline V gene (reference sequence). The CDR3 runs 13 residues.

The chain employs TRBV5-1 and TRBJ2-7; 9 bases line up with TRBD2. The CDR3 runs to 15 residues. Per the germline V gene, CDR1 is SGHRS and CDR2 is YFSETQ. The V gene end was trimmed by 0 bases and the J gene end by 2 bases; junction bases not matched to a gene: 3. The CDR3 spells CASSLASGGTYEQYF. As DNA, the CDR3 is TGCGCCAGCAGCTTGGCAAGCGGGGGGACCTACGAGCAGTACTTC. The full variable domain, completed using reference TRBV5-1 and TRBJ2-7, is KAGVTQTPRYLIKTRGQQVTLSCSPISGHRSVSWYQQTPGQGLQFLFEYFSETQRNKGNFPGRFSGRQFSNSRSEMNVSTLELGDSALYLCASSLASGGTYEQYFGPGTRLTVT.

This clone has only one observation. The genes are TRBV7-2 and TRBJ1-3; TRBD1 is a possible D gene (6 bases). This CDR3 region has 17 residues. Germline loops: CDR1 SGHTA, CDR2 FQGNSA. With 5 bases removed from V and 4 bases from J, the gap between germline ends came to 21 bases. CDR3 sequence reads: CASSPQSRDTRGNTIYF. The CDR3 DNA reads as TGTGCCAGCAGCCCCCAGTCCCGGGACACTCGAGGAAACACCATATATTTT.